This is a list of T cell receptor beta chains from one sample in a study of blood T cells in healthy people across ages. Each CDR3 protein is one row after TCRdb ran MiXCR on the 5' RACE reads. The sample lists 1.5 million to 1.9 million distinct CDR3 sequences, 35% to 45% occurring once. Source material: blood. The receptor set was obtained from a woman aged 18 to 35 in good health. CDR3s leave out the opening cysteine and the closing phenylalanine or tryptophan.

V: TRBV18; length: 15; J: TRBJ1-2; CDR3: ASSPLDSFLTSYGYT
V: TRBV7-9; length: 13; J: TRBJ1-4; CDR3: ASSSQGAANEKLF
V: TRBV7-2; length: 12; J: TRBJ2-3; CDR3: ASSPGTVRDTQY
V: TRBV28; length: 11; J: -; CDR3: ASFKGFQETQY
V: TRBV11-2; length: 14; J: TRBJ2-3; CDR3: ASRDAGQGDGDTQY
V: TRBV20-1; length: 11; J: TRBJ1-5; CDR3: SARVQGDQPQH
V: TRBV7-9; length: 11; J: TRBJ2-5; CDR3: ASSLFIAAVEY
V: TRBV29-1; length: 10; J: TRBJ2-7; CDR3: SAVGSPGEQY
V: TRBV10-3; length: 12; J: TRBJ2-1; CDR3: AINRQGADNEQF
V: TRBV19; length: 12; J: TRBJ2-1; CDR3: ASSEAESYNEQF
V: TRBV14; length: 13; J: TRBJ2-2; CDR3: ASSHPGTTAGELF
V: TRBV20-1; length: 13; J: TRBJ2-7; CDR3: SAWGSSTPSYEQY